This T cell receptor (beta chain) was found in a study of T cell responses to AZD1222 COVID-19 vaccine. About the study: Pooling was applied to second doses at about 4 or about 12 weeks.

Sequencing used immunoSEQ multiplex PCR; TCRdb keeps in-frame clones, though not all of them. Found here are about 94,000 clones, around 91% of them singletons; the top ten hold more than 7.5%. The CDR3 has 16 residues. The ends were cut back, 4 bases at V and 0 bases at J, with 18 bases in the middle. Germline loops: CDR1 SQVTM, CDR2 ANQGSEA. The starting material was peripheral blood, obtained on day 0 of AZD1222 vaccination. J is TRBJ1-1 and V is TRBV29-1; possible D gene TRBD1, 5 bases. The receptor comes from an adult in good health. CDR3 sequence (DNA): TGCAGCGTTGTGGGGCAGGGAGTATCCATGAACACTGAAGCTTTCTTT. This gives the protein CSVVGQGVSMNTEAFF. Looking up the rest from reference TRBV29-1 and TRBJ1-1 gives the full variable domain: SAVISQKPSRDICQRGTSLTIQCQVDSQVTMMFWYRQQPGQSLTLIATANQGSEATYESGFVIDKFPISRPNLTFSTLTVSNMSPEDSSIYLCSVVGQGVSMNTEAFFGQGTRLTVV.